Sequencing of this TCR beta chain was carried out in a study of follicular helper T cells after annual influenza vaccination. Overall study findings and caveats: Most later recoveries of Day 7 ICOS+CD38+ clones were ICOS-CD38- cTfh.

Turning to this clone: Its antigen is undetermined.

V was pared by 3 bases and J by 1 base, with 5 bases of the junction left unmatched. The germline CDR1 and CDR2 sequences are MDHEN and SYDVKM. This CDR3 has 15 amino acids. Clones were sequenced by immunoSEQ multiplex PCR, and TCRdb holds only the in-frame ones, with some missing. Seen here are under 12,000 clones, around four fifths observed once, and the top ten hold about 0.92%. The source was CXCR5- memory CD4+ T cells sorted from blood, collected 6 weeks after influenza vaccination. The chain couples TRBV28 to TRBJ1-2; 7 bases fit TRBD1. This receptor was taken from an adult who received the influenza vaccine. CDR3 region: CASSFGTVVNYGYTF. The CDR3 nucleotides are TGTGCCAGCAGTTTCGGGACAGTTGTTAACTATGGCTACACCTTC.